This TCR beta chain was identified during a study of OX40 agonist ivuxolimab in advanced cancers. The overall study: Across the patients, intravenous ivuxolimab was delivered every 2 weeks at 0.01 to 10 mg/kg. The diagnoses of dose-escalation patients were hepatocellular carcinoma, melanoma, renal cell or head and neck cancer. Points from the study as a whole: Clonal expansion was seen in CD4+ and CD8+ blood T cells by week 6 at 0.1 to 3.0 mg/kg.

This clone was seen just once. Its antigen remains unidentified. The germline V gene encodes CDR1 MNHEY and CDR2 SMNVEV (reference sequence). CDR3 size: 16 residues. V lost 4 bases to trimming and J lost 2 bases, with 18 bases between them. This table comes from immunoSEQ multiplex PCR, and its TCRdb copy is limited to in-frame clones, with some not included. In the table there are about 82,000 clones, 92% of which are singletons. This TCR was recovered from an adult with an advanced solid tumor such as melanoma, head and neck, liver or kidney cancer. The starting material was CD4+ or CD8+ T cells sorted from blood, obtained in a trial of the OX40 agonist ivuxolimab. V usage is TRBV27 and J usage is TRBJ2-7, with D unclear. The CDR3 nucleotides read TGTGCCAGCAGTTCCCTCGCGACCGCCGAGACCTACGAGCAGTACTTC. This translates into CASSSLATAETYEQYF.